This TCR beta chain was sequenced for a study of OX40 agonist ivuxolimab in advanced cancers. Sequencing used immunoSEQ multiplex PCR; TCRdb keeps in-frame clones, though not all of them. The sample shows tens of thousands of clones, over 65% of them seen only once. The CDR3 is made up of 15 amino acids. Trimming removed 0 bases from V and 10 bases from J, with 18 bases in between. Germline values: CDR1 MNHEY, CDR2 SVGAGI. The clonotype was recovered from an adult with an advanced solid tumor such as melanoma, head and neck, liver or kidney cancer. This sequence joins TRBV6-5 and TRBJ1-2; D gene uncertain. The material sequenced was CD4+ or CD8+ T cells sorted from blood, taken in a trial of the OX40 agonist ivuxolimab. The DNA for the CDR3 is TGTGCCAGCAGTTACTCGGGGAGATGGGGAGTAGACTACACCTTC. Translation: CASSYSGRWGVDYTF.